This T cell receptor beta chain was recorded in a study of T-cell reconstitution after alpha-beta-depleted transplantation in children. Unique molecular identifiers were built into the TCRbeta library. TCRdb analysed the PCR reads with MiXCR anew, one entry per CDR3 protein. The data hold approximately 240,000 distinct CDR3 sequences, with around 9.6% observed a single time. This clonotype was seen a few times. The CDR3 sequence is 13 residues long. Trimming took off 0 bases at V and 8 bases at J, with 13 bases between the two ends. The V gene's germline CDR1 is DFQATT and CDR2 SNEGSKA (reference sequence).

The TCR sequence derives from a human donor who donated a stem cell graft to a child with acute lymphoblastic leukemia. This chain connects TRBV20-1 to TRBJ1-2, with a weak D call TRBD1 (5 bases). The input for sequencing was PBMCs from the stem cell graft donor, taken from the stem cell graft. CDR3: CSARDMGQRGYTF. CDR3 DNA sequence: TGCAGTGCTAGAGATATGGGGCAGCGCGGCTACACCTTC.